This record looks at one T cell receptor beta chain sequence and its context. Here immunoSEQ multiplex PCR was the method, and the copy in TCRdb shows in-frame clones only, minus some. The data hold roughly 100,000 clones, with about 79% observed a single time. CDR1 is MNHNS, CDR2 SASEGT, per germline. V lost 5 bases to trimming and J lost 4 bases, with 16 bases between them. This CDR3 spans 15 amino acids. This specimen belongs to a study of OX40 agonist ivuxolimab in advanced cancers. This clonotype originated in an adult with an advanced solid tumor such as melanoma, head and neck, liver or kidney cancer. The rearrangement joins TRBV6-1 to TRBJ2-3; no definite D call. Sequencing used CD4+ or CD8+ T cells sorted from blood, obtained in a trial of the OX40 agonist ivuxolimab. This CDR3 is CASSRLLNDPDTQYF. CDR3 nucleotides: TGTGCCAGCAGTCGTCTCCTTAACGATCCAGATACGCAGTATTTT.